This T cell receptor beta chain was found in a study of blood T cells in healthy people across ages. Whole-study results and caveats: Older age went with lower TCR beta diversity per million T cells, in a roughly linear way. For the donors, CMV status was unknown and possibly confounded expanded clonotype changes.

V gave up 10 bases and J gave up 8 bases; unmatched junction bases: 17. The length of the CDR3 is 16 residues. Germline values: CDR1 MNHNY, CDR2 SVGAGI (reference sequence). Comment on this clonotype: No antigen is known for it. Given a much more abundant clone one base away, this may be a read error.

The use of a sample-barcoded 5' primer and a J-beta primer mix characterized a second PCR of roughly 7 to 12 cycles. Every cDNA molecule carried a tag from a template-switch adaptor bearing 12 random nucleotides. Each CDR3 protein gets one entry after TCRdb re-called the 5' RACE reads with MiXCR. The table includes some 890,000 distinct CDR3 sequences, roughly 29% detected once. This same sample was also taken into another study, of T cells of mothers and their children. Turning to that study: Slightly higher but non-significant overlap marked related mother-child pairs versus unrelated pairs.

Sequencing used blood. This receptor was taken from a woman in her 40s in good health. The chain carries TRBV6-6 and TRBJ1-2; 12 bases are shared with TRBD1. CDR3 in amino acids: CANRGPGQGASSGYTF. The CDR3 bases are TGTGCCAACAGGGGCCCGGGACAGGGGGCGTCTAGCGGCTACACCTTC.